Listed here are 30 T cell receptor beta chains from one sample, sequenced in a study of cytomegalovirus exposure and HLA in healthy donors. The PCR was carried out with 60 Vbeta primers and 13 Jbeta primers. The repertoire was sequenced with immunoSEQ multiplex PCR; TCRdb's copy has only in-frame clones and lacks some. Found here are about 180,000 clones, about four fifths of them singletons; the top ten hold 0.38%. Sequencing was carried out using PBMCs. These receptors all come from a boy under 10 years old in good health and CMV-seronegative.

V gene TRBV7-6 combines with J gene TRBJ2-7; no reliable D call. The ends were cut back, 0 bases at V and 0 bases at J, with 9 bases in the middle. This CDR3 is 15 amino acids long. CDR1 and CDR2 from the germline V gene are SGHVS and FNYEAQ. The CDR3 DNA reads as TGTGCCAGCAGCTTAGCGAGCGCTTCCTCCTACGAGCAGTACTTC. Its translation is CASSLASASSYEQYF.

The chain employs TRBV5-6 and TRBJ2-7; D ambiguous. The V and J ends lost 1 base and 3 bases respectively, with 8 bases between them. The CDR3 has 13 residues. The V gene's germline CDR1 is SGHDT and CDR2 YYEEEE. The DNA for the CDR3 is TGTGCCAGCAGCTTGAGCTCGATCTACGAGCAGTACTTC. It encodes CASSLSSIYEQYF.

This chain links TRBV18 with TRBJ2-4; 9 nucleotides line up with TRBD1. This CDR3 spans 15 amino acids. With V trimmed by 3 bases and J by 2 bases, 2 bases remained unmatched. Germline loops: CDR1 KGHSH, CDR2 LQKENI. CDR3 sequence: CASSPGTGSKNIQYF. The CDR3 bases are TGTGCCAGCTCACCCGGGACAGGGTCCAAAAACATTCAGTACTTC.

This clone was found a few times. CDR3 region: CATTDSITQYF. CDR3 DNA sequence: TGTGCCACCACTGACAGTATCACGCAGTATTTT. V usage is TRBV10-3 and J usage is TRBJ2-3, with a possible D match to TRBD1 (5 bases). This CDR3 has 11 residues. V was cut by 10 bases and J by 9 bases, with 14 bases left in between. Germline CDR1 is ENHRY and CDR2 is SYGVKD.

For the CDR3, the DNA is TGCGCCAGCAGCCAAGATCCTAGCGGGACCAATGAGCAGTTCTTC. Its translation: CASSQDPSGTNEQFF. The J gene is TRBJ2-1, the V gene TRBV4-1; 9 bases are shared with TRBD2. Germline CDR1 is MGHRA and CDR2 is YSYEKL. Losses at the gene ends were 0 bases for V and 6 bases for J; bases not matched to a gene: 3. The CDR3 is 15 residues long.

This chain uses TRBV5-1 with TRBJ1-2; D possibly corresponds to TRBD1 (5 bases). The CDR3 spans 15 residues. The germline V and J ends were trimmed by 0 bases and 4 bases, with 13 bases remaining between them. Germline CDR1 SGHRS, CDR2 YFSETQ. The CDR3 loop reads CASSLVGGTFYGYTF. The DNA of the CDR3 is TGCGCCAGCAGCTTGGTAGGCGGGACCTTCTATGGCTACACCTTC. Combining the CDR3 with reference TRBV5-1 and TRBJ1-2 gives the whole variable domain KAGVTQTPRYLIKTRGQQVTLSCSPISGHRSVSWYQQTPGQGLQFLFEYFSETQRNKGNFPGRFSGRQFSNSRSEMNVSTLELGDSALYLCASSLVGGTFYGYTFGSGTRLTVV.

Here the CDR3 DNA reads TGTGCCAGCAGTCCCGGGACTAGTTGGTACAATGAGCAGTTCTTC. Translated: CASSPGTSWYNEQFF. The J gene is TRBJ2-1, the V gene TRBV6-6, with 8 positions matching TRBD2. With V trimmed by 5 bases and J by 4 bases, 7 bases remained unmatched. Germline values: CDR1 MNHNY, CDR2 SVGAGI (reference sequence). This CDR3 comprises 15 residues.

The chain employs TRBV10-3 and TRBJ2-2; the match to TRBD1 covers 11 bases. CDR3 length: 16 residues. Germline loops: CDR1 ENHRY, CDR2 SYGVKD. Germline trimming cut 3 bases from V and 6 bases from J; bases unmatched to any gene: 6. The chain's CDR3 is CAISDTGTGGPGELFF. The CDR3, as DNA: TGTGCCATCAGTGATACCGGGACAGGGGGTCCCGGGGAGCTGTTTTTT.

The chain combines TRBV7-2 with TRBJ2-7; 8 bases line up with TRBD2. The germline gives CDR1 SGHTA, CDR2 FQGNSA. The CDR3 runs to 16 residues. V lost 3 bases and J lost 6; bases outside the gene matches: 13. The CDR3 nucleotides read TGTGCCAGCAGCTTCAGACTAGCGCGCGAATATAGCGAGCAGTACTTC. It encodes CASSFRLAREYSEQYF.

The V call is TRBV2, the J call TRBJ2-5, with D possibly being TRBD2 (6 bases). In germline, CDR1 is SNHLY, CDR2 FYNNEI. The V end lost 4 bases, the J end lost 11 bases, and 14 bases lay between the germline ends. This CDR3 has 12 amino acids. CDR3 protein: CASSVGPGEQYF. In DNA form, the CDR3 reads TGTGCCAGCAGTGTCGGACCGGGGGAGCAGTACTTC.

The chain carries TRBV7-2 and TRBJ2-7; 13 positions agree with TRBD2. CDR1 and CDR2 from the germline V gene are SGHTA and FQGNSA. V lost 1 base and J lost 4; bases outside the gene matches: 7. The CDR3 is 17 amino acids. The CDR3: CASSLDNGLAGDYEQYF. CDR3 bases: TGTGCCAGCAGCTTAGATAATGGACTAGCGGGAGATTACGAGCAGTACTTC.

This rearrangement joins TRBV4-1 to TRBJ1-5; tentative D call: TRBD1 (5 bases). Germline V gives CDR1 MGHRA, CDR2 YSYEKL. The length of the CDR3 is 13 residues. The ends were cut back, 1 base at V and 11 bases at J, with 12 bases in the middle. The CDR3 sequence is CASSQGLADTQHF. The CDR3, as DNA: TGCGCCAGCAGCCAAGGTTTGGCGGACACCCAGCATTTT.

CDR3 region: CASSLTSGSGDTQYF. The CDR3 DNA follows: TGTGCCAGCAGCCTGACTAGCGGGAGTGGAGATACGCAGTATTTT. This rearrangement joins TRBV5-4 to TRBJ2-3, with 12 bases aligning to TRBD2. With 4 bases clipped from V and 5 bases from J, the junction kept 5 bases outside the gene matches. This CDR3 region has 15 residues. Germline loops: CDR1 SGHNT, CDR2 YYREEE (reference sequence). The complete variable domain, with remaining parts taken from reference TRBV5-4 and TRBJ2-3, reads ETGVTQSPTHLIKTRGQQVTLRCSSQSGHNTVSWYQQALGQGPQFIFQYYREEENGRGNFPPRFSGLQFPNYSSELNVNALELDDSALYLCASSLTSGSGDTQYFGPGTRLTVL.

V is TRBV5-1 and J is TRBJ2-7; maybe TRBD2 (7 bases). The CDR3 spans 16 residues. CDR1 SGHRS and CDR2 YFSETQ come from the germline V gene. The V and J ends lost 0 bases and 5 bases respectively, with 18 bases between them. CDR3 amino acids: CASSLVAGAVFDEQYF. The CDR3 nucleotides are TGCGCCAGCAGCTTGGTTGCGGGGGCGGTATTCGACGAGCAGTACTTC. Complete variable domain (other parts from reference TRBV5-1 and TRBJ2-7): KAGVTQTPRYLIKTRGQQVTLSCSPISGHRSVSWYQQTPGQGLQFLFEYFSETQRNKGNFPGRFSGRQFSNSRSEMNVSTLELGDSALYLCASSLVAGAVFDEQYFGPGTRLTVT.

The rearrangement uses TRBV6-6 and TRBJ2-7, with 9 bases lining up with TRBD1. CDR1 and CDR2 (germline): MNHNY, SVGAGI (reference sequence). Trimming at V came to 2 bases and at J to 4 bases, leaving 6 bases not matched to a gene. The CDR3 has 15 amino acids. In nucleotides, the CDR3 is TGTGCCAGCAGTTACGTTCGGACAGGGGATTACGAGCAGTACTTC. Residues: CASSYVRTGDYEQYF.

This chain connects TRBV5-6 to TRBJ1-2, with D perhaps TRBD1 (5 bases). This CDR3 spans 16 amino acids. Germline loops: CDR1 SGHDT, CDR2 YYEEEE. V was cut by 4 bases and J by 8 bases, with 24 bases left in between. CDR3 loop: CASSKIPGLGGRGYTF. The CDR3 DNA is TGTGCCAGCAGCAAAATTCCGGGACTGGGGGGTAGGGGCTACACCTTC.

This clone was seen only a few times. CDR3 sequence reads: CASSLEGGNQPQHF. DNA for the CDR3: TGTGCCAGCAGCTTAGAGGGGGGCAATCAGCCCCAGCATTTT. This chain connects TRBV7-9 to TRBJ1-5, with D possibly matching TRBD1 (6 bases). This CDR3 is built from 14 residues. V gave up 1 base and J gave up 2 bases, with 6 bases separating them. Germline CDR1 is SEHNR and CDR2 is FQNEAQ (reference sequence).

This chain joins TRBV6-5 and TRBJ2-5; tentatively, D is TRBD2 (5 bases). Deletions cut 2 bases from V and 5 bases from J, with 9 bases between. Germline loops: CDR1 MNHEY, CDR2 SVGAGI. The CDR3 has 13 amino acids. The DNA of the CDR3 is TGTGCCAGCAGTTACGAGTGGAGGGAGACCCAGTACTTC. Its translation: CASSYEWRETQYF.

CDR3: CASSQDLGETQYF. The DNA of the CDR3 is TGTGCCAGCAGCCAAGATCTCGGGGAGACCCAGTACTTC. The V gene is TRBV14, the J gene TRBJ2-5; unclear D gene. CDR1 and CDR2 from the germline V gene are SGHDN and FVKESK. CDR3 size: 13 residues. Trimming removed 0 bases at V and 5 bases at J, with 7 bases between.

The chain uses TRBV25-1 and TRBJ1-4, with TRBD1 as a possible D gene (5 bases). The CDR3 spans 16 residues. The ends were cut back, 1 base at V and 2 bases at J, with 11 bases in the middle. Germline CDR1 is MGHDK and CDR2 is SYGVNS. The CDR3 DNA sequence: TGTGCCAGCAGTGAATGGACCCGGGGGACTAATGAAAAACTGTTTTTT. Translated: CASSEWTRGTNEKLFF. Combining the CDR3 with reference TRBV25-1 and TRBJ1-4 gives the whole variable domain EADIYQTPRYLVIGTGKKITLECSQTMGHDKMYWYQQDPGMELHLIHYSYGVNSTEKGDLSSESTVSRIRTEHFPLTLESARPSHTSQYLCASSEWTRGTNEKLFFGSGTQLSVL.

The V call is TRBV6-1, the J call TRBJ2-1; 7 bases are shared with TRBD2. J gave up 4 bases and V 11 bases, and 8 bases lay outside the gene matches. Germline V lookup: CDR1 MNHNS, CDR2 SASEGT. The CDR3 totals 13 residues. DNA for the CDR3: TGTGCCGGTGGGGAACTAGCGTACAATGAGCAGTTCTTC. It specifies CAGGELAYNEQFF.

The chain recombines TRBV6-5 with TRBJ2-5, with a possible D match to TRBD1 (5 bases). The V gene's germline CDR1 is MNHEY and CDR2 SVGAGI. The CDR3 is 15 amino acids. The V end was cut by 0 bases, the J end by 1 base, with 9 bases between. CDR3 protein: CASSYSRQIQETQYF. CDR3 DNA: TGTGCCAGCAGTTACTCTAGACAGATCCAAGAGACCCAGTACTTC.

The chain links TRBV30 to TRBJ1-5; no clear D. Per the germline V gene, CDR1 is GTSNPN and CDR2 is SVGIG (reference sequence). The V gene lost 0 bases and the J gene lost 5 bases, with 11 bases spanning the gap. The CDR3 contains 14 residues. The CDR3: CAWSVAGVYQPQHF. DNA of the CDR3: TGTGCCTGGAGTGTAGCCGGGGTGTATCAGCCCCAGCATTTT.

V gene TRBV6-1 combines with J gene TRBJ1-4, with D possibly matching TRBD1 (6 bases). Trimming took off 11 bases at V and 5 bases at J, with 15 bases between the two ends. The CDR3 spans 13 residues. Germline values: CDR1 MNHNS, CDR2 SASEGT. CDR3 nucleotides: TGTGCCTCCCTCGCAGGGGAAAATGAAAAACTGTTTTTT. Protein product: CASLAGENEKLFF.

V gene TRBV10-3 combines with J gene TRBJ1-6, with D perhaps TRBD1 (6 bases). The germline V and J ends were trimmed by 6 bases and 0 bases, with 21 bases remaining between them. The CDR3 consists of 19 residues. The germline CDR1 and CDR2 sequences are ENHRY and SYGVKD. CDR3 DNA: TGTGCCATCAGCGACCTAGGGACACCCAAGAGCTCCTATAATTCACCCCTCCACTTT. It is translated as CAISDLGTPKSSYNSPLHF.

CDR3 coding DNA: TGTGCCATCAGTCAGAGACAGATGAACCATAGGAACACTGAAGCTTTCTTT. Encoded protein: CAISQRQMNHRNTEAFF. The V call is TRBV10-3, the J call TRBJ1-1; maybe TRBD1 (5 bases). The ends were cut back, 5 bases at V and 1 base at J, with 20 bases in the middle. Germline CDR1 is ENHRY and CDR2 is SYGVKD. The CDR3 contains 17 residues.

This chain uses TRBV7-8 with TRBJ1-4; the D gene is possibly TRBD1 (5 bases). CDR3 length: 14 amino acids. Germline CDR1 SGHVS, CDR2 FQNEAQ. The V gene lost 5 bases and the J gene lost 4 bases, with 11 bases spanning the gap. The CDR3 DNA sequence: TGTGCCAGCAGCAACCCCGGGGGTAATGAAAAACTGTTTTTT. Its translation: CASSNPGGNEKLFF.

The CDR3: CASSFGGIDTQYF. The CDR3, as DNA: TGCGCCAGCAGCTTCGGGGGAATAGATACGCAGTATTTT. The rearrangement uses TRBV5-1 and TRBJ2-3, with D maybe TRBD2 (6 bases). The CDR3 length is 13 residues. V lost 2 bases, J lost 5 bases, and 9 bases lay in between. Looked up from germline, CDR1 is SGHRS and CDR2 is YFSETQ.

The V and J genes are TRBV5-1 and TRBJ2-6; possibly TRBD2 for D (5 bases). Trimming stripped 4 bases from V and 1 base from J, with 12 bases between. Germline V gene sequence: CDR1 SGHRS, CDR2 YFSETQ. This CDR3 comprises 16 residues. DNA of the CDR3: TGCGCCAGCAGCCCGGCGGGCAGTTCTGGGGCCAACGTCCTGACTTTC. Its translation: CASSPAGSSGANVLTF.

This chain joins TRBV7-2 and TRBJ2-7; 7 nucleotides align to TRBD2. The CDR3 totals 17 residues. In germline, CDR1 is SGHTA, CDR2 FQGNSA. Trimming cost V 1 base and J 3 bases; bases outside gene matches: 12. CDR3 residues: CASSLGTTWGEGYEQYF. In DNA form, the CDR3 reads TGTGCCAGCAGCTTAGGAACGACTTGGGGGGAGGGCTACGAGCAGTACTTC.